Detailed here is one TCR beta chain. V shed 7 bases, J shed 1 base, and the junction held 17 bases outside the gene matches. The germline CDR1 and CDR2 sequences are MNHEY and SVGEGT. The length of the CDR3 is 20 residues. Via MiXCR, TCRdb re-called the RT-PCR reads, giving one row per CDR3 protein. The sample lists about 680,000 distinct CDR3 sequences, approximately 15% occurring once. The sample was memory CD4+ T cells from blood. This TCR came from a female donor in good health, serving as a healthy control. The rearrangement uses TRBV6-2 or TRBV6-3 and TRBJ2-7; 15 nucleotides align to TRBD2. For the CDR3, the DNA is TGTGCCAGCACCTCCTCGACCTGGACTAGCGGGAGGGATCTTTCCTACGAGCAGTACTTC. Translation gives CASTSSTWTSGRDLSYEQYF.